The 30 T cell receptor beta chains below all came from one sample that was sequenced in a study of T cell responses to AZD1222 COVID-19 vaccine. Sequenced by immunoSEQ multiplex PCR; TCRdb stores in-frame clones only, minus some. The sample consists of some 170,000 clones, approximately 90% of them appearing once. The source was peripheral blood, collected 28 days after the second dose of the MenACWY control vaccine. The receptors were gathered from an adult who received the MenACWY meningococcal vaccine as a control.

The CDR3 sequence is CASSPSGSSYNEQFF. The CDR3 DNA sequence: TGTGCCAGCAGCCCCAGCGGGTCCTCCTACAATGAGCAGTTCTTC. The V call is TRBV7-8, the J call TRBJ2-1, with D tentatively TRBD2 (6 bases). CDR1 and CDR2 (germline): SGHVS, FQNEAQ. Trimming shortened V by 5 bases and J by 0 bases, and 11 bases separated the two germline ends. CDR3 size: 15 residues.

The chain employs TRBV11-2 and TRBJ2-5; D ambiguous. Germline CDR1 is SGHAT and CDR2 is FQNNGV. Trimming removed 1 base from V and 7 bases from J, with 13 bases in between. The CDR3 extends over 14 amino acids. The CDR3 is CASSLGDFSGTQYF. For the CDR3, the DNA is TGTGCCAGCAGCTTAGGTGACTTTTCTGGGACCCAGTACTTC.

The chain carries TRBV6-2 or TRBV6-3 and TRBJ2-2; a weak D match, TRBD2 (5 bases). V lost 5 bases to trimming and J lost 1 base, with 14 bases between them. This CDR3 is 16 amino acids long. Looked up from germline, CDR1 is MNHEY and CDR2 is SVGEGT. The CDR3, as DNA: TGTGCCAGCAGTGCCGGGTGGCGGGTGAACACCGGGGAGCTGTTTTTT. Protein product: CASSAGWRVNTGELFF.

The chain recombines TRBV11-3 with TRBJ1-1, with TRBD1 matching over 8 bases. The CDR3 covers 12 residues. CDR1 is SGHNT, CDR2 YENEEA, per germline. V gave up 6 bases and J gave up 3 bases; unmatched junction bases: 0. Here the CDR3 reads CASRGQDTEAFF. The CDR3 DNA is TGTGCCAGCAGGGGACAGGACACTGAAGCTTTCTTT.

CDR3 region: CSASRGDTIYF. As DNA, the CDR3 is TGCAGTGCTAGTCGGGGGGACACCATATATTTT. The rearrangement uses TRBV20-1 and TRBJ1-3, with D possibly matching TRBD1 (5 bases). Germline V gene sequence: CDR1 DFQATT, CDR2 SNEGSKA (reference sequence). Trimming removed 3 bases from V and 8 bases from J, with 8 bases in between. The CDR3 spans 11 residues.

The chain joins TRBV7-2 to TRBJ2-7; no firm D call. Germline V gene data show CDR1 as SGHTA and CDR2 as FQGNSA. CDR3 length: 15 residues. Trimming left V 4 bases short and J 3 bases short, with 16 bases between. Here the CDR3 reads CASSSDYGRVYEQYF. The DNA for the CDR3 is TGTGCCAGCAGCTCCGATTATGGCCGTGTCTACGAGCAGTACTTC.

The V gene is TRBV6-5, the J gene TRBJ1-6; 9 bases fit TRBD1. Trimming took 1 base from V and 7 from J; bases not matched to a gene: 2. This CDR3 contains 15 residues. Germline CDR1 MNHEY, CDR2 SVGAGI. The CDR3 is CASSYWTGDNSPLHF. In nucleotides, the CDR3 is TGTGCCAGCAGTTACTGGACAGGGGACAATTCACCCCTCCACTTT.

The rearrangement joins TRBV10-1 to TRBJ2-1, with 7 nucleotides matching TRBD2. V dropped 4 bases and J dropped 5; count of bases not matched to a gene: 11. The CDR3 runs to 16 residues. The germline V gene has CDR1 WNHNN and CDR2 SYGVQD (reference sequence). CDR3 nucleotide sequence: TGCGCCAGCAGTGGACGAGCGGGAATCTTTAACAATGAGCAGTTCTTC. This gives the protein CASSGRAGIFNNEQFF.

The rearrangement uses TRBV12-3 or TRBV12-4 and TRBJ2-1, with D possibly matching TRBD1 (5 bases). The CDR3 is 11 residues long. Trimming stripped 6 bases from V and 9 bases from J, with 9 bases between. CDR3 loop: CASSPDIEQFF. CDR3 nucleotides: TGTGCCAGCAGCCCGGACATTGAGCAGTTCTTC.

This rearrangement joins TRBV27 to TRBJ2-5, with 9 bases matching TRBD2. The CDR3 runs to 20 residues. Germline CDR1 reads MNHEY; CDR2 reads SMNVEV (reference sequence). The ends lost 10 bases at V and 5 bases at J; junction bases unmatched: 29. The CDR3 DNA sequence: TGTGCCACCCAAAGGTTTGCGCGGGAGGGCCGGGATTCAGAGGAGGAGACCCAGTACTTC. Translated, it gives CATQRFAREGRDSEEETQYF.

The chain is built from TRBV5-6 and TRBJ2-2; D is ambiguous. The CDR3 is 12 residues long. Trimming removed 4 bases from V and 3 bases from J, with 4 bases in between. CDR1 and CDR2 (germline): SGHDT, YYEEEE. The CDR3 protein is CASSRDTGELFF. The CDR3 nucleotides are TGTGCCAGCAGCCGGGACACCGGGGAGCTGTTTTTT.

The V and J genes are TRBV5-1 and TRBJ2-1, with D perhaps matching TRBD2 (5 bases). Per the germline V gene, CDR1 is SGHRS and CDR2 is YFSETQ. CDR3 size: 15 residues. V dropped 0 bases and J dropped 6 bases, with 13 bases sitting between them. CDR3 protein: CASSLVVSEGNEQFF. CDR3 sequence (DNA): TGCGCCAGCAGCTTGGTGGTATCAGAGGGCAATGAGCAGTTCTTC.

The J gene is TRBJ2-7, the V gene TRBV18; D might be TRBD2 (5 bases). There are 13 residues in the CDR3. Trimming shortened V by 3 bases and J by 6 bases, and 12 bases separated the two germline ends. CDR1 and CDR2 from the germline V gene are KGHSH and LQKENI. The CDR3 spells CASSPEVVGEQYF. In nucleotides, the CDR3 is TGTGCCAGCTCACCGGAGGTAGTTGGCGAGCAGTACTTC.

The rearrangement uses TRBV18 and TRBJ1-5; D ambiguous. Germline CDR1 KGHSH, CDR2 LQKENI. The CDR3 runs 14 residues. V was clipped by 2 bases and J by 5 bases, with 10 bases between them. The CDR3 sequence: CASSPLEGYQPQHF. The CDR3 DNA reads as TGTGCCAGCTCACCATTAGAGGGTTATCAGCCCCAGCATTTT.

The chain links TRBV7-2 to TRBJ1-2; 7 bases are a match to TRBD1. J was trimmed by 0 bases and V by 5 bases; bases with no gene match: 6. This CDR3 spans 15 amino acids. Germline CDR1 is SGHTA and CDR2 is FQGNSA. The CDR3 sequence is CASSTRQGPNYGYTF. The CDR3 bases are TGTGCCAGCAGCACCAGACAGGGTCCTAACTATGGCTACACCTTC.

The CDR3 nucleotides are TGTGCCAGCAGCAAAGGGACTAGCGGGCGGGATGAGCAGTTCTTC. This codes for CASSKGTSGRDEQFF. The chain has TRBV5-4 and TRBJ2-1, with 12 bases matching TRBD2. Germline-derived CDR1 and CDR2 are SGHNT and YYREEE (reference sequence). Trimming cost V 4 bases and J 8 bases; bases outside gene matches: 7. The length of the CDR3 is 15 residues.

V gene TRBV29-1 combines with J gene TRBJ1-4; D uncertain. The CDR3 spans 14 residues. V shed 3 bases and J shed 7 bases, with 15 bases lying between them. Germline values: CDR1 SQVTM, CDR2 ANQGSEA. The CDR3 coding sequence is TGCAGCGTTGATCTAGCCCCGAAGAGTGAAAAACTGTTTTTT. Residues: CSVDLAPKSEKLFF.

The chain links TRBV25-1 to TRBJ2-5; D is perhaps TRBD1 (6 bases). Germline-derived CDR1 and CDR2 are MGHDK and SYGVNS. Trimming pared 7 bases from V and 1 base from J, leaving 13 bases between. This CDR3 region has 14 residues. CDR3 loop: CASTLPDSQETQYF. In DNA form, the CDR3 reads TGTGCCAGCACGCTCCCGGACAGCCAAGAGACCCAGTACTTC.

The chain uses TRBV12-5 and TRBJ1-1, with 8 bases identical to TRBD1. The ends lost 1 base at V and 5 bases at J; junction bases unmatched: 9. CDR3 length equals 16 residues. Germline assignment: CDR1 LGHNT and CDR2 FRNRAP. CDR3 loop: CASGLGSDREGTEAFF. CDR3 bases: TGTGCTAGTGGTTTGGGATCGGACAGGGAAGGTACTGAAGCTTTCTTT.

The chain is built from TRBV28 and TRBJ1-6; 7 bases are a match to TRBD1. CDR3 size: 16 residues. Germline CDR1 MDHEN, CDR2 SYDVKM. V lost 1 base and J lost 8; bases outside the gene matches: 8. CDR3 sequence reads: CASSLSVTGSDSPLHF. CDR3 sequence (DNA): TGTGCCAGCAGTTTATCGGTGACAGGGTCTGATTCACCCCTCCACTTT.

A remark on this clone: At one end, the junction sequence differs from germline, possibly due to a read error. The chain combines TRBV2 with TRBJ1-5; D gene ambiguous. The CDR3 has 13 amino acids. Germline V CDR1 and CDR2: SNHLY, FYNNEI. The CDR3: CASSGGAKQPQHF. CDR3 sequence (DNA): TGTGCCAGTAGTGGAGGAGCTAAACAGCCCCAGCATTTT. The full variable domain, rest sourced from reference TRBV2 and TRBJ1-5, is EPEVTQTPSHQVTQMGQEVILRCVPISNHLYFYWYRQILGQKVEFLVSFYNNEISEKSEIFDDQFSVERPDGSNFTLKIRSTKLEDSAMYFCASSGGAKQPQHFGDGTRLSIL.

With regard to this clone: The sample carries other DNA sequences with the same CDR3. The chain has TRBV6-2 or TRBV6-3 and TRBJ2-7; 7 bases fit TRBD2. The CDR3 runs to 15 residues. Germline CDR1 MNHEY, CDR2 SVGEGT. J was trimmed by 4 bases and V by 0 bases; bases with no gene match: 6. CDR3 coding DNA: TGTGCCAGCAGTTACTCGGCGGGAGCAGGTTACGAGCAGTACTTC. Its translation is CASSYSAGAGYEQYF.

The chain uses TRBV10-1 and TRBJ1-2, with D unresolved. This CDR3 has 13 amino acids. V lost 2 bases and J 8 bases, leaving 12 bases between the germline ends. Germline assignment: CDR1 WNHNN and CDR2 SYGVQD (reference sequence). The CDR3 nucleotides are TGCGCCAGCAGTGAGCTAAGTTCGGGGGGCTACACCTTC. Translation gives CASSELSSGGYTF.

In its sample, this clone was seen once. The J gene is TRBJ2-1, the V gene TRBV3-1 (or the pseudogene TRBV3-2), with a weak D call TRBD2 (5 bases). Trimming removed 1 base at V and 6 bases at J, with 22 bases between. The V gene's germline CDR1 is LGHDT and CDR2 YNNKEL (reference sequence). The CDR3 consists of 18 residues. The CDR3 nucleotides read TGTGCCAGCAGCCAAGGGATCCTGGCGAGCGCCGGGATCAATGAGCAGTTCTTC. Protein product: CASSQGILASAGINEQFF.

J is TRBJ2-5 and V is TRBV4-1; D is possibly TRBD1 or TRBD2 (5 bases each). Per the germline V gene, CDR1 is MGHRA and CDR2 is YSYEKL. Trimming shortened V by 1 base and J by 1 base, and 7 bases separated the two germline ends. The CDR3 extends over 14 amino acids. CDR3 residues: CASSQAGAQETQYF. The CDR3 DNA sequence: TGCGCCAGCAGCCAAGCCGGGGCCCAAGAGACCCAGTACTTC.

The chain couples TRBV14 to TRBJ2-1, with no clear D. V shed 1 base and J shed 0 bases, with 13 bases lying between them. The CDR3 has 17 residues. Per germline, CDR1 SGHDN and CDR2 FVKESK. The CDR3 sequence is CASSQGSPLASYNEQFF. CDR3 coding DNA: TGTGCCAGCAGCCAAGGGAGCCCACTTGCCTCCTACAATGAGCAGTTCTTC.

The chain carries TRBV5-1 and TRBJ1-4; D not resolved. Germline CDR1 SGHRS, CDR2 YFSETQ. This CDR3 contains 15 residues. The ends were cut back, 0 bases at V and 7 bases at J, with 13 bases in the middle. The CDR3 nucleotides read TGCGCCAGCAGCTTGGAGGGCAGGAGAAGTGAAAAACTGTTTTTT. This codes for CASSLEGRRSEKLFF.

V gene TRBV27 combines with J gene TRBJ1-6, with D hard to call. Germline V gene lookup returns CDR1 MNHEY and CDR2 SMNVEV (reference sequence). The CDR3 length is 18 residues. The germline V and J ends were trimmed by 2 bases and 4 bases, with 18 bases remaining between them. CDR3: CASSLRNPTGIYNSPLHF. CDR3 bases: TGTGCCAGCAGTTTAAGGAACCCGACCGGGATTTATAATTCACCCCTCCACTTT.

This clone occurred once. CDR3 amino acids: CASVQTGLTPLHF. CDR3 DNA: TGTGCCAGCGTTCAGACAGGGTTGACACCCCTCCACTTT. This chain connects TRBV12-3 or TRBV12-4 to TRBJ1-6, with TRBD1 matching over 7 bases. The V and J ends lost 8 bases and 11 bases, in that order; junction bases with no gene match: 9. The CDR3 spans 13 residues.

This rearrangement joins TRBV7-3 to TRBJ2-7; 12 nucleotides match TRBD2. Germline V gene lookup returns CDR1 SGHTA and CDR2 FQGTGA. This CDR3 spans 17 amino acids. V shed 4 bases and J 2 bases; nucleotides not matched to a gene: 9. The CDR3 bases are TGTGCCAGCAGCTATAGCGGACTAGCGGGGAATGCCTACGAGCAGTACTTC. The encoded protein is CASSYSGLAGNAYEQYF.